This T cell receptor beta chain was recorded in a study of Tregs in tolerant kidney transplant recipients. With regard to this clone: The antigen remains unidentified.

Clones were read by immunoSEQ multiplex PCR, and TCRdb kept only the in-frame ones, dropping some. The data hold about 90,000 clones, with approximately 93% observed a single time. Study results and caveats: The most relevant donor-specific Treg TCRbeta repertoire apparently came from expansion with activated donor B cells. This study did not directly address biological reproducibility.

Recipients received nonmyeloablative bone marrow transplants from related graft donors, with transient mixed chimerism. Sequencing used CD4+ T cells from blood (PBMCs), obtained 12 months after the transplant. This TCR was sampled from a human patient who received a combined kidney and bone marrow transplant. The graft donor may have given rise to some T cells.

CDR3 sequence (DNA): TGTGCCAGCAGCTTAGGGCTTGCGGGGGCCCAGCAGCCCCAGCATTTT. Translation: CASSLGLAGAQQPQHF. The genes are TRBV7-2 and TRBJ1-5, with TRBD1 as a possible D gene (6 bases). The germline gives CDR1 SGHTA, CDR2 FQGNSA. The CDR3 contains 16 residues. Trimming stripped 1 base from V and 7 bases from J, with 17 bases between.